A single sample is the source of the 26 T cell receptor beta chains below, sequenced in a study of T cells in Graves' hyperthyroidism and ophthalmopathy. The source material, RNA transcripts, was used to amplify TCR beta CDR3 regions. RT-PCR in the first round (using the HTBI primer set) targeted the TCR CDR3. TCRdb re-called the multiplex PCR reads with MiXCR, one entry per CDR3 protein. The data hold 350,000 to 400,000 distinct CDR3 sequences, with 19% observed a single time. The material sequenced was blood. The receptors were sampled from a woman aged 18-29 years with Graves' hyperthyroidism.

This clonotype was picked up many times. This chain links TRBV30 with TRBJ1-5; no reliable D call. V lost 0 bases, J lost 2 bases, and 8 bases lay in between. Germline CDR1 is GTSNPN and CDR2 is SVGIG (reference sequence). This CDR3 has 14 amino acids. This CDR3 is CAWSVRTGNQPQHF. CDR3 in DNA: TGTGCCTGGAGTGTACGTACGGGCAATCAGCCCCAGCATTTT.

On this clonotype itself: This may be a read error: a much more frequent sequence differs by one nucleotide. The gene calls are TRBV27 and TRBJ2-2; D call uncertain. V dropped 7 bases and J dropped 2 bases, with 14 bases sitting between them. The CDR3 totals 15 residues. Germline V gene lookup returns CDR1 MNHEY and CDR2 SMNVEV (reference sequence). CDR3 nucleotides: TGTGCCAGCACTCTTGTTAGAGGTAACACCGGGGAGCTGTTTTTT. Its translation is CASTLVRGNTGELFF.

The V gene is TRBV28, the J gene TRBJ1-1, with a possible D match to TRBD1 (6 bases). V lost 5 bases to trimming and J lost 1 base, with 17 bases between them. The germline CDR1 and CDR2 sequences are MDHEN and SYDVKM. The CDR3 consists of 16 residues. CDR3 sequence: CASSNGPGTTNTEAFF. CDR3 in DNA: TGTGCCAGCAGTAATGGCCCCGGGACAACGAACACTGAAGCTTTCTTT.

This clonotype was counted ten times or more. V is TRBV6-4 and J is TRBJ1-5, with unresolved D. Germline CDR1 reads MRHNA; CDR2 reads SNTAGT. V was shortened by 6 bases and J by 2 bases, with 20 bases between the two germline ends. The CDR3 length is 17 residues. The CDR3 here is CASSRKGRALGNQPQHF. The CDR3 coding sequence is TGTGCCAGCAGCCGTAAAGGGCGGGCCTTGGGCAATCAGCCCCAGCATTTT.

This clonotype was counted only a few times. This chain joins TRBV5-1 and TRBJ2-6; D is unresolved. Germline V gene sequence: CDR1 SGHRS, CDR2 YFSETQ. CDR3 size: 15 residues. The ends were cut back, 4 bases at V and 4 bases at J, with 12 bases in the middle. In nucleotides, the CDR3 is TGCGCCAGCAGCCAGCTCCGGGCCGGGGCCAACGTCCTGACTTTC. Amino acid sequence: CASSQLRAGANVLTF.

Ten or more counts support this clonotype. The chain employs TRBV19 and TRBJ2-7, with D possibly being TRBD2 (6 bases). The CDR3 length is 13 residues. V was pared by 8 bases and J by 5 bases, with 16 bases between. Germline V lookup: CDR1 LNHDA, CDR2 SQIVND (reference sequence). This CDR3 is CASVSGDSHEQYF. Here the CDR3 DNA reads TGTGCCAGTGTTTCGGGGGATAGCCACGAGCAGTACTTC.

This clonotype was counted at least ten times. This sequence joins TRBV30 and TRBJ1-1; unclear D gene. The CDR3 contains 14 residues. V lost 0 bases and J lost 0, with 8 bases in between. The germline gives CDR1 GTSNPN, CDR2 SVGIG (reference sequence). DNA of the CDR3: TGTGCCTGGAGTGTAATCCCATTGAACACTGAAGCTTTCTTT. It specifies CAWSVIPLNTEAFF.

This clonotype was recorded many times. The V gene is TRBV10-3, the J gene TRBJ2-7; weak D call: TRBD1 (5 bases). CDR1 and CDR2 from the germline V gene are ENHRY and SYGVKD. V was cut by 10 bases and J by 6 bases, with 25 bases left in between. There are 15 residues in the CDR3. CDR3 coding DNA: TGTGCCACCGCCGGTAGGACAAGCTCTTTCAGCGAGCAGTACTTC. It codes for CATAGRTSSFSEQYF.

This clonotype has a count of ten or more. CDR3 nucleotides: TGTGCCAGCAGTTATCACGTCACCCCCTACGAGCAGTACTTC. This encodes CASSYHVTPYEQYF. J is TRBJ2-7 and V is TRBV6-5, with no clear D. CDR1 and CDR2 (germline): MNHEY, SVGAGI. This CDR3 is 14 amino acids long. Trimming pared 3 bases from V and 2 bases from J, leaving 11 bases between.

The V gene is TRBV11-2, the J gene TRBJ2-7, with D maybe TRBD2 (5 bases). The germline V and J ends were trimmed by 0 bases and 1 base, with 10 bases remaining between them. Germline V gene lookup returns CDR1 SGHAT and CDR2 FQNNGV. This CDR3 contains 15 residues. CDR3 sequence: CASSLESEGSYEQYF. In DNA form, the CDR3 reads TGTGCCAGCAGCTTAGAAAGCGAGGGATCCTACGAGCAGTACTTC.

This clonotype was found many times. The J gene is TRBJ2-7, the V gene TRBV11-2, with 7 bases aligning to TRBD1. The germline V gene has CDR1 SGHAT and CDR2 FQNNGV. With V trimmed by 0 bases and J by 2 bases, 4 bases remained unmatched. The CDR3 extends over 15 amino acids. The CDR3 spells CASSLELTGAYEQYF. CDR3 nucleotide sequence: TGTGCCAGCAGCTTAGAACTAACAGGGGCCTACGAGCAGTACTTC.

The V gene is TRBV6-5, the J gene TRBJ1-1; D is uncertain. The CDR3 has 14 amino acids. V lost 2 bases, J lost 7 bases, and 14 bases lay in between. In germline, CDR1 is MNHEY, CDR2 SVGAGI. Written as DNA, the CDR3 is TGTGCCAGCAGTTACCCAGCCCGCTTCGGTGAAGCTTTCTTT. It codes for CASSYPARFGEAFF.

This clonotype was recorded many times. V is TRBV12-3 or TRBV12-4 and J is TRBJ2-7; 9 nucleotides line up with TRBD1. After removal of 6 bases from V and 3 bases from J, the junction contained 3 bases not matched to a gene. This CDR3 has 13 residues. The CDR3 loop reads CASRSDRGYEQYF. CDR3 DNA sequence: TGTGCCAGCAGATCGGACAGGGGCTACGAGCAGTACTTC.

In this sample, this clonotype turned up once. V and J are TRBV12-3 or TRBV12-4 and TRBJ2-5; the match to TRBD1 covers 7 bases. V shed 6 bases, J shed 3 bases, and the junction held 4 bases outside the gene matches. This CDR3 is 13 amino acids long. CDR3 region: CASRRGQEETQYF. The CDR3 region has the DNA TGTGCCAGCAGGCGAGGACAGGAAGAGACCCAGTACTTC.

This clonotype was recorded once. This chain joins TRBV6-1 and TRBJ2-7, with 7 bases matching TRBD1. The CDR3 length is 13 residues. V was pared by 6 bases and J by 2 bases, with 4 bases of the junction left unmatched. CDR1 and CDR2 (germline): MNHNS, SASEGT. This CDR3 is CASSVRGTYEQYF. CDR3 coding DNA: TGTGCCAGCAGCGTCAGGGGGACCTACGAGCAGTACTTC.

This clonotype was seen many times. The CDR3 nucleotides read TGTGCCAGCAGCTTGTTTGGGCGGGGTGACGGAAACACCATATATTTT. This encodes CASSLFGRGDGNTIYF. The gene calls are TRBV5-6 and TRBJ1-3, with D unclear. Per the germline V gene, CDR1 is SGHDT and CDR2 is YYEEEE. V was shortened by 1 base and J by 4 bases, with 15 bases between the two germline ends. This CDR3 is built from 16 residues.

This clonotype was recorded at least ten times. The rearrangement uses TRBV5-1 and TRBJ1-1; D is unclear. CDR3 length: 14 residues. The germline gives CDR1 SGHRS, CDR2 YFSETQ. Trimming stripped 0 bases from V and 1 base from J, with 7 bases between. This chain's CDR3 is CASSLDGQNTEAFF. The CDR3 DNA sequence: TGCGCCAGCAGCTTGGATGGGCAGAACACTGAAGCTTTCTTT.

This clonotype was found a few times. The chain links TRBV14 to TRBJ2-4; D may be TRBD1 (5 bases). Germline V gene sequence: CDR1 SGHDN, CDR2 FVKESK. V was trimmed by 5 bases and J by 5 bases, leaving 13 bases between them. The CDR3 has 14 residues. The CDR3 is CASSFRATENIQYF. DNA for the CDR3: TGTGCCAGCAGCTTCAGGGCCACCGAAAACATTCAGTACTTC.

In its sample, this clonotype was seen many times. The V call is TRBV6-5, the J call TRBJ1-1; no clear D. Germline lookup yields CDR1 MNHEY and CDR2 SVGAGI. The CDR3 is made up of 14 amino acids. Trimming removed 7 bases from V and 4 bases from J, with 16 bases in between. This CDR3 is CASKLPATTTEAFF. Written as DNA, the CDR3 is TGTGCCAGCAAGTTGCCCGCCACGACCACTGAAGCTTTCTTT.

This clonotype showed up many times. The chain combines TRBV6-1 with TRBJ2-7, with TRBD2 matching over 10 bases. CDR3 length equals 14 residues. Trimming at V came to 1 base and at J to 9 bases, leaving 6 bases not matched to a gene. CDR1 and CDR2 from the germline V gene are MNHNS and SASEGT. The CDR3 sequence is CASSEVSGGRPQYF. As DNA, the CDR3 is TGTGCCAGCAGTGAAGTTAGCGGGGGGCGGCCGCAGTACTTC.

V is TRBV6-1 and J is TRBJ1-2; D possibly corresponds to TRBD1 (6 bases). The germline gives CDR1 MNHNS, CDR2 SASEGT. V gave up 6 bases and J gave up 2 bases, with 16 bases separating them. There are 15 residues in the CDR3. The CDR3 region is CASRPSFRGNYGYTF. CDR3 DNA: TGTGCCAGCAGACCCTCATTTAGGGGGAACTATGGCTACACCTTC.

This clonotype showed up many times. The chain carries TRBV7-3 and TRBJ2-2; D remains unclear. The germline V gene encodes CDR1 SGHTA and CDR2 FQGTGA. CDR3 size: 13 residues. The ends were cut back, 2 bases at V and 6 bases at J, with 7 bases in the middle. The CDR3 is CASSLSASGELFF. CDR3 nucleotides: TGTGCCAGCAGCTTATCGGCGTCCGGGGAGCTGTTTTTT.

The gene calls are TRBV12-3 or TRBV12-4 and TRBJ2-7; D unclear. V dropped 3 bases and J dropped 2 bases, with 17 bases sitting between them. The CDR3 is 16 amino acids. This CDR3 is CASSLTSWGSAYEQYF. CDR3 sequence (DNA): TGTGCCAGCAGTTTGACCAGCTGGGGTTCAGCCTACGAGCAGTACTTC.

The chain is built from TRBV9 and TRBJ1-6, with TRBD1 identical over 7 bases. The J segment lost 6 bases and the V segment lost 0 bases, leaving 6 bases of the junction unmatched. The CDR3 contains 16 residues. CDR1 and CDR2 from the germline V gene are SGDLS and YYNGEE. As DNA, the CDR3 is TGTGCCAGCAGCGTAGAGGCGGGACAGACTAATTCACCCCTCCACTTT. It codes for CASSVEAGQTNSPLHF. Complete variable domain (other parts from reference TRBV9 and TRBJ1-6): DSGVTQTPKHLITATGQRVTLRCSPRSGDLSVYWYQQSLDQGLQFLIQYYNGEERAKGNILERFSAQQFPDLHSELNLSSLELGDSALYFCASSVEAGQTNSPLHFGNGTRLTVT.

Ten or more counts support this clonotype. J is TRBJ1-5 and V is TRBV6-1; D perhaps matches TRBD1 (5 bases). The V gene lost 6 bases and the J gene lost 3 bases, with 15 bases spanning the gap. CDR1 MNHNS and CDR2 SASEGT come from the germline V gene. The CDR3 sequence is 15 residues long. The CDR3 region has the DNA TGTGCCAGCAGGAGACATGGGGCCGACAATCAGCCCCAGCATTTT. This sequence encodes CASRRHGADNQPQHF.

This clonotype was counted ten times or more. The chain uses TRBV6-5 and TRBJ1-2; 7 bases agree with TRBD1. The CDR3 spans 14 residues. Germline V CDR1 and CDR2: MNHEY, SVGAGI. Losses at the gene ends were 7 bases for V and 4 bases for J; bases not matched to a gene: 9. CDR3: CASTSTGRLYGYTF. CDR3 DNA: TGTGCCAGCACTTCGACAGGGCGACTCTATGGCTACACCTTC.